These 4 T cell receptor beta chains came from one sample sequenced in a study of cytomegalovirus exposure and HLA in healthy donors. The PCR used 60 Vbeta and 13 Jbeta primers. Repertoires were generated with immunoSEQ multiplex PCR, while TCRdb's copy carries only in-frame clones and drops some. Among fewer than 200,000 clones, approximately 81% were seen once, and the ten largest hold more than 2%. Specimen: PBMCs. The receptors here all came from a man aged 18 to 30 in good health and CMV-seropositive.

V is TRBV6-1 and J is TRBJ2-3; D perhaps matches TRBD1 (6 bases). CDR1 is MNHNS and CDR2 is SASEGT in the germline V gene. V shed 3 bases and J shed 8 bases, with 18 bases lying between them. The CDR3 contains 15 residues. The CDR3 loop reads CASSDGRQGLGTQYF. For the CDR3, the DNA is TGTGCCAGCAGTGACGGTCGTCAGGGGTTGGGTACGCAGTATTTT.

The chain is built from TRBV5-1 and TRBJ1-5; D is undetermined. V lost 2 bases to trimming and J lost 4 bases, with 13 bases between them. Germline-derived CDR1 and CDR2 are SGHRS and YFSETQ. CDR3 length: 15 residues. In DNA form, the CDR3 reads TGCGCCAGCAGCTTTGATGGGCGTGAAAATCAGCCCCAGCATTTT. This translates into CASSFDGRENQPQHF.

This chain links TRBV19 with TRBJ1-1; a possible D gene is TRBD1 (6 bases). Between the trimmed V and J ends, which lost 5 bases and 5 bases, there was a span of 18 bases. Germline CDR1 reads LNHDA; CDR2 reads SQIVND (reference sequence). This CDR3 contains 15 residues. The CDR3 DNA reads TGTGCCAGTAGTTCCCCTCGGCAGGGGAAGACTGAAGCTTTCTTT. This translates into CASSSPRQGKTEAFF.

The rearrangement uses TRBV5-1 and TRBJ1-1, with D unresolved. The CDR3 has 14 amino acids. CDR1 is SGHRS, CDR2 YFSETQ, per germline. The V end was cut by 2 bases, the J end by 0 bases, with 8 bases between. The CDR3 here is CASSFGLLNTEAFF. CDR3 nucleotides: TGCGCCAGCAGCTTCGGACTCCTGAACACTGAAGCTTTCTTT.